This T cell receptor beta chain came from a study of OX40 agonist ivuxolimab in advanced cancers. TCRdb keeps only in-frame clones here, not all; method: immunoSEQ multiplex PCR. The sample lists over 100,000 clones, over 75% occurring once. V dropped 4 bases and J dropped 8 bases, with 17 bases sitting between them. The CDR3 consists of 14 residues. The germline V gene encodes CDR1 WSHSY and CDR2 SAAADI. This TCR was recovered from an adult with an advanced solid tumor such as melanoma, head and neck, liver or kidney cancer. V is TRBV10-2 and J is TRBJ1-2; D possibly corresponds to TRBD1 (5 bases). The specimen comprised CD4+ or CD8+ T cells sorted from blood, sampled in a trial of the OX40 agonist ivuxolimab. In nucleotides, the CDR3 is TGCGCCAGCAGTGGGGGGACGGGTCAGGGAGGCTACACCTTC. This sequence encodes CASSGGTGQGGYTF.